This T cell receptor beta chain was obtained from a study of T-cell memory formation after mild COVID-19. Study-wide results and caveats: The study detected some responding clones in pre-infection memory, suggesting cross-reactive memory joined.

TCRdb re-derived calls from the 5' RACE reads in MiXCR, one entry per CDR3 protein. Of over 300,000 distinct CDR3 sequences in the sample, 20% to 25% were seen once. Germline CDR1 is DFQATT and CDR2 is SNEGSKA (reference sequence). V shed 6 bases and J 7 bases; nucleotides not matched to a gene: 7. The CDR3 spans 12 residues. As to this clonotype: The antigen is not known.

The receptor's source is a man between 18 and 35 years old who had mild COVID-19 (a few samples of this study predate the infection). Cell type and time point are not known. The sequenced sample was PBMCs or a T cell subset sorted from them (not recorded which). The chain couples TRBV20-1 to TRBJ1-1; 8 bases are a match to TRBD1. CDR3: CSAPETGVEAFF. Here the CDR3 DNA reads TGCAGTGCCCCGGAGACAGGGGTTGAAGCTTTCTTT.